This TCR beta chain was identified during a study of T-cell memory formation after mild COVID-19. Study-level findings and limits: Researchers report contracting CD4+ clones mostly in CM and EM, with CD8+ clones in EMRA. Detection of some responders pre-infection suggested pre-existing cross-reactive memory T cells participated.

There are many counts of this clonotype. Its antigen is unknown. The CDR3 is made up of 13 amino acids. In germline, CDR1 is DFQATT, CDR2 SNEGSKA (reference sequence). V was trimmed by 4 bases and J by 2 bases, leaving 11 bases between them. Each CDR3 protein gets one entry after TCRdb re-called the 5' RACE reads with MiXCR. Of some 210,000 distinct CDR3 sequences listed, about 16% were seen once; the top ten hold 2.4%. The sequenced material came from PBMCs or a T cell subset sorted from them (not recorded which). The origin of this receptor is an adult woman who had mild COVID-19 (a few samples of this study predate the infection). Cell type and time point are not known. The chain recombines TRBV20-1 with TRBJ1-2; maybe TRBD1 (5 bases). The CDR3, as DNA: TGCAGTGCTACAGGGAATCGGAACTATGGCTACACCTTC. Translating gives CSATGNRNYGYTF.